These 18 T cell receptor beta chains originate from one sample sequenced in a study of Ad26.COV2.S vaccination and SARS-CoV-2 variants. This table comes from immunoSEQ multiplex PCR, and its TCRdb copy is limited to in-frame clones, with some not included. Among 400,000 to 450,000 clones, around 92% were seen once, and the ten largest hold more than 1.5%. Treatment described: around 19 received Ad26.COV2.S at low or high dose, single or two shots; five or six received placebo; per-sample allocation not given. All samples were drawn on day 63, counting from the first vaccine or placebo injection. The sequenced sample was peripheral blood, obtained in a trial of Ad26.COV2.S vaccine versus placebo. The receptor source for this set is a person aged 18-60 years who received the Ad26.COV2.S COVID-19 vaccine or a placebo.

The chain combines TRBV30 with TRBJ2-5; D call uncertain. V was clipped by 2 bases and J by 2 bases, with 6 bases between them. Per the germline V gene, CDR1 is GTSNPN and CDR2 is SVGIG (reference sequence). The CDR3 is made up of 12 amino acids. The chain's CDR3 is CAWSWIQETQYF. The CDR3 region has the DNA TGTGCCTGGAGTTGGATTCAAGAGACCCAGTACTTC.

The V gene is TRBV11-2, the J gene TRBJ1-1; 7 positions agree with TRBD1. Germline trimming cut 4 bases from V and 7 bases from J; bases unmatched to any gene: 15. CDR3 length equals 16 residues. Germline-derived CDR1 and CDR2 are SGHAT and FQNNGV. CDR3 sequence reads: CASSSSGVTGVNEAFF. In DNA form, the CDR3 reads TGTGCCAGCAGCTCTAGTGGTGTAACAGGGGTGAATGAAGCTTTCTTT.

The chain combines TRBV7-2 with TRBJ2-7; D gene unclear. The V gene lost 3 bases and the J gene lost 1 base, with 7 bases spanning the gap. CDR3 size: 13 residues. CDR1 SGHTA and CDR2 FQGNSA come from the germline V gene. Here the CDR3 reads CASSLTDSYEQYF. The CDR3 DNA reads TGTGCCAGCAGCTTGACGGATTCCTACGAGCAGTACTTC.

The rearrangement joins TRBV6-6 to TRBJ1-4; TRBD1 might be the D (5 bases). Germline values: CDR1 MNHNY, CDR2 SVGAGI (reference sequence). The CDR3 runs to 15 residues. Trimming cost V 8 bases and J 5 bases, with 18 bases left between them. The CDR3 DNA follows: TGTGCCAGCCAGAGGTGGGGCAGGGACAATGAAAAACTGTTTTTT. Translation gives CASQRWGRDNEKLFF.

V gene TRBV20-1 combines with J gene TRBJ1-1; tentatively, D is TRBD1 (5 bases). The CDR3 has 11 amino acids. CDR1 is DFQATT and CDR2 is SNEGSKA in the germline V gene (reference sequence). Trimming pared 5 bases from V and 11 bases from J, leaving 15 bases between. The CDR3 spells CSAEGGVGAFF. DNA of the CDR3: TGCAGTGCTGAGGGAGGGGTTGGGGCTTTCTTT.

This chain links TRBV5-1 with TRBJ2-5, with D possibly TRBD2 on 7 matching bases. The V end lost 0 bases, the J end lost 4 bases, and 19 bases lay between the germline ends. Germline lookup yields CDR1 SGHRS and CDR2 YFSETQ. The CDR3 sequence is 17 residues long. CDR3 protein: CASSLARDLRGGETQYF. CDR3 sequence (DNA): TGCGCCAGCAGCTTGGCGCGTGACTTGAGGGGGGGAGAGACCCAGTACTTC.

This chain connects TRBV18 to TRBJ1-5, with a possible D match to TRBD1 (6 bases). CDR3 length equals 16 residues. CDR1 and CDR2 from the germline V gene are KGHSH and LQKENI. Trimming cost V 2 bases and J 5 bases, with 16 bases left between them. CDR3: CASSPGSQGRYQPQHF. CDR3 coding DNA: TGTGCCAGCTCACCAGGGTCGCAGGGGAGATATCAGCCCCAGCATTTT.

The rearrangement uses TRBV27 and TRBJ2-1, with 14 positions matching TRBD2. Germline trimming cut 5 bases from V and 8 bases from J; bases unmatched to any gene: 5. The CDR3 totals 15 residues. Looked up from germline, CDR1 is MNHEY and CDR2 is SMNVEV (reference sequence). DNA for the CDR3: TGTGCCAGCAGTCGGACTAGCGGGGGGATATATGAGCAGTTCTTC. It translates to CASSRTSGGIYEQFF.

This chain links TRBV9 with TRBJ1-1; D not certain. Germline V lookup: CDR1 SGDLS, CDR2 YYNGEE. Trimming pared 4 bases from V and 4 bases from J, leaving 17 bases between. There are 15 residues in the CDR3. The CDR3 DNA sequence: TGTGCCAGCAGCTTCCTAGTTGACCGGGGCACTGAAGCTTTCTTT. Its translation: CASSFLVDRGTEAFF.

This clone was seen once. The gene calls are TRBV7-9 and TRBJ1-1, with D perhaps matching TRBD1 (5 bases). Trimming took 4 bases from V and 4 from J, leaving 13 bases between them. CDR3 length: 14 amino acids. Germline V lookup: CDR1 SEHNR, CDR2 FQNEAQ (reference sequence). The CDR3 bases are TGTGCCAGCAGCTATGGGGGAGGGACCACTGAAGCTTTCTTT. Translation gives CASSYGGGTTEAFF.

The chain employs TRBV5-1 and TRBJ1-3; 12 nucleotides agree with TRBD1. The CDR3 runs to 17 residues. V trimming: 2 bases; J trimming: 4 bases; junction bases outside the gene matches: 7. From germline, CDR1 is SGHRS and CDR2 YFSETQ. CDR3 region: CASSLSAGTGGGNTIYF. The CDR3 DNA is TGCGCCAGCAGCTTATCTGCTGGGACAGGGGGCGGAAACACCATATATTTT.

Concerning this clone itself: The sample has other DNA sequences that encode this CDR3 too. This chain uses TRBV12-3 or TRBV12-4 with TRBJ2-1, with no clear D. V lost 3 bases, J lost 7 bases, and 1 base lay in between. The CDR3 runs 10 residues. This CDR3 is CASSLNEQFF. In DNA form, the CDR3 reads TGTGCCAGCAGTTTGAATGAGCAGTTCTTC.

The J gene is TRBJ1-3, the V gene TRBV23-1; maybe TRBD1 (5 bases). TRBV23-1 is assigned to the ORF class and has an uncertain function. CDR3 size: 15 residues. Deletions cut 0 bases from V and 0 bases from J, with 6 bases between. DNA for the CDR3: TGCGCCAGCAGTCAATCTGACAGCTCTGGAAACACCATATATTTT. It translates to CASSQSDSSGNTIYF.

This chain links TRBV14 with TRBJ1-2; D gene uncertain. CDR3 length: 19 residues. V lost 0 bases, J lost 5 bases, and 25 bases lay in between. Germline V gene data show CDR1 as SGHDN and CDR2 as FVKESK. CDR3 coding DNA: TGTGCCAGCAGCCAAGACGGGCAGGTGGACGGGTATTTTCATTATGGCTACACCTTC. This sequence encodes CASSQDGQVDGYFHYGYTF. Based on the CDR3 plus reference TRBV14 and TRBJ1-2, the full variable domain is EAGVTQFPSHSVIEKGQTVTLRCDPISGHDNLYWYRRVMGKEIKFLLHFVKESKQDESGMPNNRFLAERTGGTYSTLKVQPAELEDSGVYFCASSQDGQVDGYFHYGYTFGSGTRLTVV.

This chain connects TRBV19 to TRBJ2-7, with 9 bases lining up with TRBD1. The V gene end was trimmed by 5 bases and the J gene end by 2 bases; junction bases not matched to a gene: 10. The CDR3 consists of 16 residues. The germline CDR1 and CDR2 sequences are LNHDA and SQIVND (reference sequence). In DNA form, the CDR3 reads TGTGCCAGTAGTCTCCGAAGACAGGGGGTGGCCTACGAGCAGTACTTC. This codes for CASSLRRQGVAYEQYF.

The rearrangement joins TRBV19 to TRBJ2-3; the D gene is possibly TRBD1 (8 bases). Trimming cost V 5 bases and J 4 bases, with 19 bases left between them. The CDR3 runs to 16 residues. The germline V gene has CDR1 LNHDA and CDR2 SQIVND (reference sequence). This chain's CDR3 is CASSLTGGGTADTQYF. In DNA, the CDR3 is TGTGCCAGTAGTCTTACAGGGGGAGGGACAGCAGATACGCAGTATTTT.

This rearrangement joins TRBV7-6 to TRBJ2-3, with 16 bases lining up with TRBD2. V shed 5 bases, J shed 4 bases, and the junction held 3 bases outside the gene matches. The CDR3 is 16 residues long. From germline, CDR1 is SGHVS and CDR2 FNYEAQ. The CDR3 reads CASSRGLAGGPDTQYF. As DNA, the CDR3 is TGTGCCAGCAGCAGGGGACTAGCGGGGGGGCCAGATACGCAGTATTTT.

Comments on this clone: The same CDR3 can be traced to other DNA sequences in this sample. This chain uses TRBV7-2 with TRBJ1-1, with D perhaps TRBD1 (5 bases). Between the trimmed V and J ends, which lost 3 bases and 1 base, there was a span of 9 bases. There are 14 residues in the CDR3. Germline V gene lookup returns CDR1 SGHTA and CDR2 FQGNSA. CDR3 region: CASSLGGSNTEAFF. The CDR3, as DNA: TGTGCCAGCAGCTTGGGGGGTTCGAACACTGAAGCTTTCTTT.